This T cell receptor beta chain is from a study of shared clonotypes between healthy human individuals. Naive CD8 populations comprised CD45RO-negative cells positively selected for CCR7, excluding terminally differentiated effector memory CD45RA+ cells. Each subset's genomic DNA was split evenly across several immunoSEQ plates. Clones were read by immunoSEQ multiplex PCR, and TCRdb kept only the in-frame ones, dropping some. The table lists around 2,000,000 clones, roughly 94% of them singletons. This clone appeared a few times. Germline V gene lookup returns CDR1 MNHNS and CDR2 SASEGT. The V and J ends lost 3 bases and 7 bases respectively, with 22 bases between them. This CDR3 has 16 residues.

This chain links TRBV6-1 with TRBJ2-7; a possible D gene is TRBD2 (6 bases). The specimen was naive CD8+ T cells sorted from blood. This clonotype originated in a young man in good health. The CDR3 region is CASSELRGKSSWEQYF. The CDR3 bases are TGTGCCAGCAGTGAGTTGCGGGGAAAATCAAGTTGGGAGCAGTACTTC.